The next 15 T cell receptor beta chains were all read from a single sample in a study of blood T cell repertoires in COVID-19. The assay was immunoSEQ multiplex PCR, and TCRdb's table has in-frame clones only and misses some. The sample consists of approximately 200,000 clones, 86% of them appearing once. The sequenced material came from PBMCs or T cells enriched from blood (not recorded which). All receptors come from a young woman who had been exposed to COVID-19.

This sequence joins TRBV6-5 and TRBJ1-1, with 7 bases matching TRBD1. The CDR3 runs 13 residues. J gave up 6 bases and V 5 bases, and 6 bases lay outside the gene matches. Germline V gene lookup returns CDR1 MNHEY and CDR2 SVGAGI. In DNA, the CDR3 is TGTGCCAGCAGTCGACAGGGCAGGTCTGAAGCTTTCTTT. Its protein product is CASSRQGRSEAFF.

This chain uses TRBV19 with TRBJ2-1; D perhaps matches TRBD2 (5 bases). Germline-derived CDR1 and CDR2 are LNHDA and SQIVND (reference sequence). The length of the CDR3 is 13 residues. V shed 10 bases and J shed 6 bases, with 16 bases lying between them. The CDR3 protein is CATGPTRGNEQFF. CDR3 bases: TGTGCCACCGGACCCACTCGGGGCAATGAGCAGTTCTTC.

The chain uses TRBV12-3 or TRBV12-4 and TRBJ2-7, with TRBD2 as a possible D gene (5 bases). There are 12 residues in the CDR3. With 6 bases removed from V and 5 bases from J, the gap between germline ends came to 11 bases. The CDR3 loop reads CASRRESNEQYF. The CDR3 nucleotides are TGTGCCAGCAGGAGGGAATCGAACGAGCAGTACTTC.

This sequence joins TRBV30 and TRBJ1-1, with 7 nucleotides matching TRBD1. After removal of 4 bases from V and 0 bases from J, the junction contained 5 bases not matched to a gene. Germline CDR1 GTSNPN, CDR2 SVGIG (reference sequence). The CDR3 totals 14 residues. The CDR3 DNA is TGTGCCTGGAACCCGGGACAGATGAACACTGAAGCTTTCTTT. Protein product: CAWNPGQMNTEAFF.

This clone was picked up one time. The rearrangement links TRBV15 to TRBJ2-3, with D possibly being TRBD2 (5 bases). Trimming cost V 2 bases and J 3 bases, with 12 bases left between them. Germline lookup yields CDR1 LNHNV and CDR2 YYDKDF (reference sequence). The CDR3 runs 15 residues. CDR3: CATSRRTPGTDTQYF. The CDR3 DNA follows: TGTGCCACCAGCAGAAGGACCCCGGGGACAGATACGCAGTATTTT.

This clone was counted between two and nine times. This rearrangement joins TRBV3-1 (or the pseudogene TRBV3-2) to TRBJ1-2, with TRBD1 as a possible D gene (5 bases). The germline V gene encodes CDR1 LGHDT and CDR2 YNNKEL (reference sequence). V was clipped by 0 bases and J by 4 bases, with 9 bases between them. The CDR3 loop spans 14 amino acids. The CDR3 DNA reads as TGTGCCAGCAGCCAAGAAACAGGAATCTATGGCTACACCTTC. Amino acids: CASSQETGIYGYTF.

The chain uses TRBV6-1 and TRBJ1-5; D gene uncertain. CDR1 is MNHNS, CDR2 SASEGT, per germline. V gave up 3 bases and J gave up 6 bases, with 15 bases separating them. The CDR3 covers 15 residues. The chain's CDR3 is CASSDLSREGQPQHF. The CDR3 DNA reads as TGTGCCAGCAGTGACCTGAGTAGGGAGGGTCAGCCCCAGCATTTT.

V is TRBV7-2 and J is TRBJ2-3, with D maybe TRBD1 (6 bases). The CDR3 spans 17 residues. The V end lost 1 base, the J end lost 1 base, and 15 bases lay between the germline ends. The germline V gene has CDR1 SGHTA and CDR2 FQGNSA. CDR3 loop: CASSLGVWGRGTDTQYF. The CDR3 DNA reads as TGTGCCAGCAGCTTAGGGGTATGGGGGCGCGGCACAGATACGCAGTATTTT. The whole variable domain, remainder taken from reference TRBV7-2 and TRBJ2-3, is GAGVSQSPSNKVTEKGKDVELRCDPISGHTALYWYRQSLGQGLEFLIYFQGNSAPDKSGLPSDRFSAERTGGSVSTLTIQRTQQEDSAVYLCASSLGVWGRGTDTQYFGPGTRLTVL.

The rearrangement joins TRBV19 to TRBJ1-2; D gene unclear. V dropped 3 bases and J dropped 1 base, with 9 bases sitting between them. This CDR3 comprises 14 residues. Per the germline V gene, CDR1 is LNHDA and CDR2 is SQIVND (reference sequence). This CDR3 is CASSIYSLNYGYTF. For the CDR3, the DNA is TGTGCCAGTAGTATTTACAGCCTTAACTATGGCTACACCTTC.

This chain links TRBV9 with TRBJ2-7, with 8 bases lining up with TRBD1. Germline CDR1 and CDR2: SGDLS and YYNGEE. The CDR3 is 16 amino acids. J gave up 3 bases and V 3 bases, and 11 bases lay outside the gene matches. The CDR3 sequence: CASSESGTGLIYEQYF. As DNA, the CDR3 is TGTGCCAGCAGCGAGTCGGGGACAGGATTGATCTACGAGCAGTACTTC.

The chain combines TRBV11-3 with TRBJ2-2; 9 bases match TRBD1. Germline values: CDR1 SGHNT, CDR2 YENEEA. V shed 5 bases and J 3 bases; nucleotides not matched to a gene: 4. CDR3 size: 15 residues. CDR3: CASSPGQGYTGELFF. The CDR3 DNA is TGTGCCAGCAGCCCGGGACAGGGATACACCGGGGAGCTGTTTTTT.

The chain carries TRBV3-1 (or the pseudogene TRBV3-2) and TRBJ2-6, with a weak D call TRBD1 (5 bases). Germline V gene data show CDR1 as LGHDT and CDR2 as YNNKEL (reference sequence). The CDR3 sequence is 17 residues long. Trimming cost V 6 bases and J 1 base, with 16 bases left between them. CDR3 coding DNA: TGTGCCAGCAGGTTGACAGTATCCCATTCTGGGGCCAACGTCCTGACTTTC. Protein: CASRLTVSHSGANVLTF.

The sample holds one count of this clone. The chain combines TRBV3-1 (or the pseudogene TRBV3-2) with TRBJ1-6; D is undetermined. The V end lost 1 base, the J end lost 5 bases, and 12 bases lay between the germline ends. CDR1 and CDR2 from the germline V gene are LGHDT and YNNKEL (reference sequence). The CDR3 consists of 16 residues. The CDR3 protein is CASSQVGGGNNSPLHF. CDR3 DNA sequence: TGTGCCAGCAGCCAAGTAGGCGGCGGTAATAATTCACCCCTCCACTTT.

The V call is TRBV19, the J call TRBJ1-1; D possibly corresponds to TRBD1 (6 bases). Germline assignment: CDR1 LNHDA and CDR2 SQIVND (reference sequence). The V and J ends lost 3 bases and 0 bases respectively, with 14 bases between them. This CDR3 contains 16 residues. CDR3 region: CASSISAGALNTEAFF. The CDR3 bases are TGTGCCAGTAGTATTTCGGCAGGGGCTCTGAACACTGAAGCTTTCTTT.

The chain combines TRBV6-6 with TRBJ2-2; the D gene is possibly TRBD1 (6 bases). The V end was cut by 7 bases, the J end by 1 base, with 13 bases between. This CDR3 region has 15 residues. Germline V gene lookup returns CDR1 MNHNY and CDR2 SVGAGI (reference sequence). The CDR3 loop is CASTHLQGNTGELFF. The CDR3 region has the DNA TGTGCCAGCACCCATCTACAGGGGAACACCGGGGAGCTGTTTTTT.